The entry that follows covers one T cell receptor (beta chain) sequence. The CDR3 spans 12 residues. Germline loops: CDR1 ENHRY, CDR2 SYGVKD. V lost 6 bases, J lost 3 bases, and 9 bases lay in between. Profiling relied on immunoSEQ multiplex PCR, and the TCRdb table lists in-frame clones only, not all of them. Seen here are some 500,000 clones, around 95% observed once, and the top ten hold about 0.06%. This sample stems from a study of shared clonotypes between healthy human individuals. Sequenced: naive CD4+ T cells sorted from blood. Subset in this sample: CD45RA+ positively selected. The genes are TRBV10-3 and TRBJ2-7; a weak D match, TRBD1 (5 bases). This clonotype originated in a woman between 25 and 40 years old in good health. The chain's CDR3 is CAISPDSYEQYF. Here the CDR3 DNA reads TGTGCCATCAGCCCCGACAGCTACGAGCAGTACTTC.